What follows describes a single T cell receptor beta chain. Its cognate antigen is unknown. The CDR3 does not close with the conserved phenylalanine or tryptophan, likely indicating a read error. The length of the CDR3 is 17 residues. From germline, CDR1 is SGHAT and CDR2 FQNNGV. These data are taken from a study of tumor-infiltrating lymphocytes in primary liver carcinoma. Study background: Enrolled patients were male and female, aged 30 to 69 years. There were tumors of stage T1-T3 N0M0, each 4.2 to 10 cm across.

The study, taken as a whole, reports: Tumor samples exhibited a significantly greater top-250-clone fraction than blood samples (p = 0.039). Tumor-blood pairs (like tumor-adjacent pairs) overlapped less than tumor region pairs did.

TCR beta cDNA came from about 0.45 ug total RNA, primed with a constant-region primer. TCR beta libraries came from three nested multiplex PCR rounds using slightly modified ARM-PCR. A C-beta reverse primer and TRBV1-TRBV30 forward primers served in each of the first two PCR rounds, at about 9 cycles apiece. TCRdb used MiXCR to reprocess the multiplex PCR reads, holding one entry per CDR3 protein. The sample consists of over 100,000 distinct CDR3 sequences, around two thirds of them appearing once. The roughly 17-31 mg bulk tissue piece was not sorted before simultaneous RNA and DNA extraction. The sequencing sample was made of tumor-adjacent normal liver tissue. This rearrangement joins TRBV11-2 to TRBJ1-1, with D tentatively TRBD1 (5 bases). The sequence derives from a woman aged 55 to 70 with primary liver carcinoma and hepatitis B virus infection. The CDR3 sequence: CASSPTWGGGKGTEAFL. CDR3 nucleotide sequence: TGTGCTAGCAGCCCGACATGGGGCGGGGGTAAAGGCACTGAAGCTTTCCTT.